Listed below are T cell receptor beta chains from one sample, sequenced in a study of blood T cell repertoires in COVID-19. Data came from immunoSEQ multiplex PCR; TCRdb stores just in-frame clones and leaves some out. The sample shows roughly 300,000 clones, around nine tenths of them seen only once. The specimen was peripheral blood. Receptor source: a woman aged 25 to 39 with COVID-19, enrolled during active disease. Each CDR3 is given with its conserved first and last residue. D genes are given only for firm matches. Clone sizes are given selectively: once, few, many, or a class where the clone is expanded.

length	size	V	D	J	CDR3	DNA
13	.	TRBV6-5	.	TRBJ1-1	CASSYSSTFEAFF	TGTGCCAGCAGTTACTCTAGCACTTTCGAAGCTTTCTTT
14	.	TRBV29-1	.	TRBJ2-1	CSVLLGGLWNEQFF	TGCAGCGTACTCTTGGGGGGGCTATGGAATGAGCAGTTCTTC
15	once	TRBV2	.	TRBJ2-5	CASSAYTGSGETQYF	TGTGCCAGCAGTGCCTATACAGGGAGTGGAGAGACCCAGTACTTC
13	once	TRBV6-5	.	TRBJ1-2	CATSRTINYGYTF	TGTGCCACCTCCAGAACGATAAACTATGGCTACACCTTC
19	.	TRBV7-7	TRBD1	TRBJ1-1	CASTSLGPGDRGFKTEAFF	TGTGCTAGCACCTCCCTAGGGCCGGGAGACAGGGGTTTTAAGACTGAAGCTTTCTTT
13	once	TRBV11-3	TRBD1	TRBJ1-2	CASSRDRVYGYTF	TGTGCCAGCAGCCGGGACAGAGTCTATGGCTACACCTTC
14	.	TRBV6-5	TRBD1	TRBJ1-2	CASSYSQGVDGYTF	TGTGCCAGCAGTTACTCTCAGGGGGTCGATGGCTACACCTTC
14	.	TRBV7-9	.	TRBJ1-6	CASSLGGLGSPLHF	TGTGCCAGCAGCCTGGGGGGGCTCGGCTCACCCCTCCACTTT
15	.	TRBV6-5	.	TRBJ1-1	CASSYLTRGNTEAFF	TGTGCCAGCAGTTACCTAACGCGGGGGAACACTGAAGCTTTCTTT
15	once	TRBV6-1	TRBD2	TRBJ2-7	CASSEASGAAYEQYF	TGTGCCAGCAGTGAAGCCAGCGGGGCAGCCTACGAGCAGTACTTC
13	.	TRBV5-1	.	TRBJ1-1	CASSPGGGVEAFF	TGCGCCAGCAGCCCCGGGGGTGGGGTTGAAGCTTTCTTT
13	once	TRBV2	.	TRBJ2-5	CASGGASRETQYF	TGTGCCAGTGGGGGGGCCAGTCGGGAGACCCAGTACTTC
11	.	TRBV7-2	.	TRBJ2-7	CASSSYYEQYF	TGTGCCAGCAGCTCCTACTACGAGCAGTACTTC
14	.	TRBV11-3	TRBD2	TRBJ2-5	CASSSRRESETQYF	TGTGCCAGCAGCTCGCGGCGGGAGTCAGAGACCCAGTACTTC
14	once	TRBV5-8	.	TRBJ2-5	CASRREQRWETQYF	TGTGCCAGCAGGCGGGAACAACGGTGGGAGACCCAGTACTTC
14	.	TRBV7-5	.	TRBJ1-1	CARRKRWANTEAFF	TGTGCCAGAAGGAAACGATGGGCGAACACTGAAGCTTTCTTT
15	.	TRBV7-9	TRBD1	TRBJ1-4	CASSSLQGQGEKLFF	TGTGCCAGCAGCTCGCTGCAGGGACAGGGTGAAAAACTGTTTTTT
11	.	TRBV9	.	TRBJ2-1	CASSVGREQFF	TGTGCCAGCAGCGTGGGGCGGGAGCAGTTCTTC
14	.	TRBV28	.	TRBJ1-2	CASSLLGGNYGYTF	TGTGCCAGCAGTTTGTTGGGGGGTAACTATGGCTACACCTTC
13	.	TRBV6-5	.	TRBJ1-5	CASSVGEIGPQHF	TGTGCCAGCAGCGTCGGAGAAATAGGGCCCCAGCATTTT
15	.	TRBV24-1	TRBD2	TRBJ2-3	CATSDPGLATDTQYF	TGTGCTACCAGTGACCCGGGACTAGCGACAGATACGCAGTATTTT
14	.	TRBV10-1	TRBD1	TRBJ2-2	CASSQTTGIGELFF	TGCGCCAGCAGTCAAACGACAGGGATCGGGGAGCTGTTTTTT
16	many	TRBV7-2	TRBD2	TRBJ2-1	CASSRTGGPASNEQFF	TGTGCCAGCAGCAGGACGGGGGGGCCTGCGTCTAATGAGCAGTTCTTC
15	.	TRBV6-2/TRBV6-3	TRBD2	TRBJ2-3	CASSSLAERTDTQYF	TGTGCCAGCAGTTCGCTAGCGGAGCGCACAGATACGCAGTATTTT
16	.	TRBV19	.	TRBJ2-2	CATLDPSGANTGELFF	TGTGCCACCTTAGACCCTTCCGGGGCGAACACCGGGGAGCTGTTTTTT
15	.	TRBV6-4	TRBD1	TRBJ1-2	CASSDRGRLTYGYTF	TGTGCCAGCAGTGACAGGGGGCGCTTAACCTATGGCTACACCTTC
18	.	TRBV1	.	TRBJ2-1	CTSSQGLGWGSSYNEQFF	TGCACCAGCAGCCAAGGATTAGGGTGGGGCAGCTCCTACAATGAGCAGTTCTTC
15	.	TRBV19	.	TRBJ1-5	CASSTYGGIDQPQHF	TGTGCCAGTAGTACCTACGGGGGGATAGATCAGCCCCAGCATTTT
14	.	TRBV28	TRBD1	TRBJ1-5	CASTTGVYNQPQHF	TGTGCCAGCACCACAGGGGTTTACAATCAGCCCCAGCATTTT
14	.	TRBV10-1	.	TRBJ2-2	CASSRQGGTGELFF	TGCGCCAGCAGCCGACAGGGAGGCACCGGGGAGCTGTTTTTT
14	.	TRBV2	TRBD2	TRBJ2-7	CASMAGVVSYEQYF	TGTGCCAGCATGGCGGGGGTGGTCTCCTACGAGCAGTACTTC
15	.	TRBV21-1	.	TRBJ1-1	CASSKAKGIITEAFF	TGTGCCAGCAGCAAAGCCAAGGGGATCATCACTGAAGCTTTCTTT
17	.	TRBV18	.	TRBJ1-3	CASSQTWGSDSGNTIYF	TGTGCCAGCTCACAGACCTGGGGCAGTGACTCTGGAAACACCATATATTTT
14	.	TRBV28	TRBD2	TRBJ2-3	CASSPRLAADTQYF	TGTGCCAGCAGCCCTCGACTAGCGGCAGATACGCAGTATTTT
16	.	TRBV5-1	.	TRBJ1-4	CASSPGGTSPNEKLFF	TGCGCCAGCAGCCCGGGGGGGACATCCCCTAATGAAAAACTGTTTTTT
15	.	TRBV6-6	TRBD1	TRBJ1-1	CASTLGGGSFTEAFF	TGTGCCAGCACCTTAGGGGGCGGAAGCTTCACTGAAGCTTTCTTT
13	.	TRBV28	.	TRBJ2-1	CASSFFIGNEQFF	TGTGCCAGCAGTTTTTTCATCGGCAATGAGCAGTTCTTC
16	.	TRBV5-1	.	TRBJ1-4	CASSLGTSGYNEKLFF	TGCGCCAGCAGCCTAGGGACATCCGGTTATAATGAAAAACTGTTTTTT
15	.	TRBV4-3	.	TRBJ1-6	CASSQVARATAPLHF	TGCGCCAGCAGCCAAGTTGCGAGGGCCACGGCACCCCTCCACTTT
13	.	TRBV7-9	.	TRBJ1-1	CASSLQADTEAFF	TGTGCCAGCAGCTTACAAGCTGACACTGAAGCTTTCTTT
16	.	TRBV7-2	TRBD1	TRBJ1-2	CASSPSWTGFMYGYTF	TGTGCCAGCAGCCCCTCGTGGACAGGGTTTATGTATGGCTACACCTTC
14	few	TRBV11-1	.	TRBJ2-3	CASPRGSGHHTQYF	TGTGCCAGCCCCCGGGGTAGCGGACACCATACGCAGTATTTT
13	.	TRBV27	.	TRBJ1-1	CASSYSMNTEAFF	TGTGCCAGCAGTTATTCAATGAACACTGAAGCTTTCTTT
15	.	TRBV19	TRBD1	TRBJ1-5	CASSIGDRGHQPQHF	TGTGCCAGTAGTATAGGGGACAGGGGGCATCAGCCCCAGCATTTT